This T cell receptor beta chain appears in the sequencing data of a study of identical twins. TCRdb recomputed calls from the 5' RACE reads with MiXCR, one row per CDR3 protein. The data contain some 240,000 distinct CDR3 sequences, approximately 8.3% of them singletons. No donor was unhealthy or non-Caucasian. Trimming removed 4 bases from V and 7 bases from J; junction bases left unmatched: 13. The CDR3 runs to 17 residues. Germline CDR1 is MGHRA and CDR2 is YSYEKL. The study's findings and limits: Twin-shared out-of-frame alpha sequences showed excess low generation probability. Twins' surplus sharing was weaker for beta out-of-frame sequences. There is a chance that invariant MAIT and iNKT cells partially muddied zero-insertion analyses.

This clonotype was seen more than once but under ten times. Antigen specificity is unknown. These records were also assigned to another study, of yellow fever vaccine responses in identical twins.

This rearrangement joins TRBV4-1 to TRBJ2-1; 10 bases are a match to TRBD2. This clonotype originated in a woman between 18 and 29 years old in good health. Sequenced material: CD8+ T cells sorted from blood. The CDR3 region has the DNA TGCGCCAGCAGCCTACGACTATCTAGCGGGAGTTGGAATGAGCAGTTCTTC. Translating it yields CASSLRLSSGSWNEQFF.